A single sample gave rise to the 30 T cell receptor beta chains below, sequenced in a study of somatic mutations in cytotoxic T cells in rheumatoid arthritis. Repertoires were generated with immunoSEQ multiplex PCR, while TCRdb's copy carries only in-frame clones and drops some. The sample lists roughly 17,000 clones, 85% seen once, with approximately 6.9% in the top ten. The sequencing input was CD8+ T cells sorted from blood. These TCRs come from a woman aged 40 to 55 with rheumatoid arthritis.

V is TRBV2 and J is TRBJ2-4, with 9 bases aligning to TRBD1. Germline CDR1 reads SNHLY; CDR2 reads FYNNEI. The CDR3 covers 16 residues. The junction had 12 bases not matched to a gene; V was cut back by 7 bases and J by 5 bases. The CDR3 loop reads CASIIKSDRGQNIQYF. The CDR3 DNA is TGTGCCAGCATAATAAAGTCGGACAGGGGTCAAAACATTCAGTACTTC. The full variable domain, its missing parts supplied by reference TRBV2 and TRBJ2-4, is EPEVTQTPSHQVTQMGQEVILRCVPISNHLYFYWYRQILGQKVEFLVSFYNNEISEKSEIFDDQFSVERPDGSNFTLKIRSTKLEDSAMYFCASIIKSDRGQNIQYFGAGTRLSVL.

The chain uses TRBV9 and TRBJ1-1; D unclear. V dropped 4 bases and J dropped 6 bases, with 13 bases sitting between them. CDR1 is SGDLS and CDR2 is YYNGEE in the germline V gene. This CDR3 comprises 13 residues. The CDR3 reads CASSPELKAEAFF. The CDR3 DNA reads as TGTGCCAGCAGCCCGGAGCTTAAGGCTGAAGCTTTCTTT.

The chain is built from TRBV19 and TRBJ2-5, with a weak D call TRBD2 (5 bases). Trimming stripped 6 bases from V and 4 bases from J, with 15 bases between. CDR1 and CDR2 (germline): LNHDA, SQIVND (reference sequence). The CDR3 is 14 amino acids. CDR3 sequence (DNA): TGTGCCAGTAGCCAAGGGATAGGAGGAGAGACCCAGTACTTC. Protein product: CASSQGIGGETQYF.

The J gene is TRBJ2-3, the V gene TRBV2, with TRBD2 identical over 7 bases. The CDR3 sequence is 16 residues long. Per germline, CDR1 SNHLY and CDR2 FYNNEI. V was pared by 8 bases and J by 8 bases, with 19 bases of the junction left unmatched. CDR3 in amino acids: CASANLLAEAGSTQYF. The CDR3 bases are TGTGCCAGCGCCAATCTCCTAGCGGAGGCAGGCAGTACGCAGTATTTT.

The chain recombines TRBV27 with TRBJ1-5; 8 bases line up with TRBD1. J was trimmed by 1 base and V by 5 bases; bases with no gene match: 7. The CDR3 covers 16 residues. From germline, CDR1 is MNHEY and CDR2 SMNVEV (reference sequence). For the CDR3, the DNA is TGTGCCAGCAGTCCGTCACAGGGGGAGAGCAATCAGCCCCAGCATTTT. Its protein is CASSPSQGESNQPQHF.

The rearrangement links TRBV9 to TRBJ2-2, with 9 positions matching TRBD2. The CDR3 is 16 amino acids. Germline V gene data show CDR1 as SGDLS and CDR2 as YYNGEE. V was pared by 3 bases and J by 5 bases, with 8 bases of the junction left unmatched. CDR3 sequence: CASSESGGLGTGELFF. CDR3 bases: TGTGCCAGCAGCGAGAGCGGGGGGTTGGGGACCGGGGAGCTGTTTTTT.

The chain is built from TRBV7-8 and TRBJ1-4; TRBD1 matches 8 bases. Germline values: CDR1 SGHVS, CDR2 FQNEAQ. V dropped 3 bases and J dropped 2; count of bases not matched to a gene: 5. The CDR3 sequence is 16 residues long. CDR3 sequence: CASSLPGGATNEKLFF. The CDR3 DNA sequence: TGTGCCAGCAGCTTGCCAGGGGGCGCGACTAATGAAAAACTGTTTTTT. Supplemented by reference TRBV7-8 and TRBJ1-4, the full variable domain reads GAGVSQSPRYKVAKRGQDVALRCDPISGHVSLFWYQQALGQGPEFLTYFQNEAQLDKSGLPSDRFFAERPEGSVSTLKIQRTQQEDSAVYLCASSLPGGATNEKLFFGSGTQLSVL.

The J gene is TRBJ2-1, the V gene TRBV7-9; a possible D gene is TRBD2 (6 bases). The germline V and J ends were trimmed by 5 bases and 0 bases, with 17 bases remaining between them. This CDR3 region has 17 residues. Germline assignment: CDR1 SEHNR and CDR2 FQNEAQ (reference sequence). For the CDR3, the DNA is TGTGCCAGCAGCGGGACCGGACGGGGGAGCTCCTACAATGAGCAGTTCTTC. Amino acids: CASSGTGRGSSYNEQFF.

This clone has only one observation. The chain links TRBV28 to TRBJ2-7; D may be TRBD1 (6 bases). This CDR3 is built from 14 residues. The V gene lost 7 bases and the J gene lost 2 bases, with 15 bases spanning the gap. Germline V gives CDR1 MDHEN, CDR2 SYDVKM. The CDR3 spells CASTIGQIAYEQYF. The DNA of the CDR3 is TGTGCCAGCACTATAGGACAGATAGCCTACGAGCAGTACTTC.

V and J are TRBV5-1 and TRBJ1-4, with D maybe TRBD1 (6 bases). There are 19 residues in the CDR3. Germline values: CDR1 SGHRS, CDR2 YFSETQ. V lost 3 bases to trimming and J lost 3 bases, with 24 bases between them. The CDR3 here is CASSSPGQGGSEANEKLFF. The CDR3 nucleotides read TGCGCCAGCAGCTCGCCGGGCCAAGGGGGATCAGAGGCTAATGAAAAACTGTTTTTT.

This chain links TRBV19 with TRBJ1-5, with D maybe TRBD1 (6 bases). The CDR3 covers 15 residues. The V end was cut by 6 bases, the J end by 2 bases, with 14 bases between. CDR1 and CDR2 (germline): LNHDA, SQIVND (reference sequence). The CDR3 nucleotides read TGTGCCAGTAGGGACAGCCGGGTGGGCAATCAGCCCCAGCATTTT. Residues: CASRDSRVGNQPQHF.

This clone was seen just once. The chain uses TRBV6-5 and TRBJ1-2; D might be TRBD1 (5 bases). Germline CDR1 and CDR2: MNHEY and SVGAGI. Trimming cost V 5 bases and J 8 bases, with 18 bases left between them. The CDR3 contains 14 residues. The CDR3 loop is CASSPNDGAKGYTF. Written as DNA, the CDR3 is TGTGCCAGCAGTCCAAACGATGGGGCAAAGGGCTACACCTTC.

The chain has TRBV6-5 and TRBJ1-1; D is unresolved. CDR1 MNHEY and CDR2 SVGAGI come from the germline V gene. The length of the CDR3 is 13 residues. Trimming stripped 6 bases from V and 0 bases from J, with 8 bases between. CDR3 coding DNA: TGTGCCAGCAGGGTGGGAGTGAACACTGAAGCTTTCTTT. It codes for CASRVGVNTEAFF.

This chain connects TRBV6-6 to TRBJ1-2, with 7 bases fitting TRBD1. V lost 6 bases to trimming and J lost 4 bases; unmatched junction nucleotides: 8. The germline CDR1 and CDR2 sequences are MNHNY and SVGAGI (reference sequence). The CDR3 has 14 amino acids. CDR3 amino acids: CASSPGTDSYGYTF. As DNA, the CDR3 is TGTGCCAGCAGCCCCGGGACAGACAGCTATGGCTACACCTTC.

V and J are TRBV7-2 and TRBJ1-2, with a weak D call TRBD1 (6 bases). In germline, CDR1 is SGHTA, CDR2 FQGNSA. The CDR3 totals 12 residues. Trimming removed 11 bases at V and 8 bases at J, with 18 bases between. The CDR3 spells CASRAGAEGYTF. CDR3 DNA: TGTGCCTCCAGGGCAGGGGCTGAAGGCTACACCTTC.

The V call is TRBV13, the J call TRBJ2-1; 7 positions match TRBD1. Germline-derived CDR1 and CDR2 are PRHDT and FYEKMQ (reference sequence). The junction had 8 bases not matched to a gene; V was cut back by 4 bases and J by 5 bases. The CDR3 length is 15 residues. The CDR3 sequence is CASSSRDRLNNEQFF. CDR3 DNA sequence: TGTGCCAGCAGCTCCCGGGACAGACTAAACAATGAGCAGTTCTTC.

The V and J genes are TRBV5-1 and TRBJ2-1; possibly TRBD2 for D (6 bases). From germline, CDR1 is SGHRS and CDR2 YFSETQ. The CDR3 covers 14 residues. V was cut by 8 bases and J by 3 bases, with 15 bases left in between. CDR3 nucleotide sequence: TGCGCCAGTGGAGACCCAGCGGGCTACAATGAGCAGTTCTTC. Translated, it gives CASGDPAGYNEQFF.

In its sample, this clone was seen once. The chain recombines TRBV18 with TRBJ1-1; D is unclear. The germline gives CDR1 KGHSH, CDR2 LQKENI. V gave up 3 bases and J gave up 1 base, with 21 bases separating them. The CDR3 has 18 amino acids. CDR3 DNA sequence: TGTGCCAGCTCACCCAGTCCGGGTCCCGTGATTAAGAACACTGAAGCTTTCTTT. Translating gives CASSPSPGPVIKNTEAFF.

The rearrangement joins TRBV6-5 to TRBJ2-1, with 8 bases fitting TRBD2. CDR1 and CDR2 (germline): MNHEY, SVGAGI. The CDR3 covers 12 residues. After removal of 11 bases from V and 7 bases from J, the junction contained 7 bases not matched to a gene. The CDR3: CAFREGQNEQFF. The CDR3 nucleotides are TGTGCCTTTCGGGAGGGCCAGAATGAGCAGTTCTTC.

The rearrangement links TRBV27 to TRBJ2-2, with D hard to call. CDR3 length: 13 amino acids. V shed 3 bases and J shed 0 bases, with 2 bases lying between them. CDR1 is MNHEY and CDR2 is SMNVEV in the germline V gene (reference sequence). CDR3 in amino acids: CASSFANTGELFF. In DNA, the CDR3 is TGTGCCAGCAGTTTCGCGAACACCGGGGAGCTGTTTTTT.

This clone appeared once. This CDR3 is CASSLVYGRPISGANVLTF. DNA of the CDR3: TGTGCCAGTAGCCTGGTCTACGGCAGGCCTATCTCTGGGGCCAACGTCCTGACTTTC. J is TRBJ2-6 and V is TRBV19; D ambiguous. From germline, CDR1 is LNHDA and CDR2 SQIVND (reference sequence). The length of the CDR3 is 19 residues. Trimming took 6 bases from V and 0 from J, leaving 21 bases between them.

This clone was seen just once. This chain joins TRBV6-1 and TRBJ1-2, with D possibly TRBD1 on 6 matching bases. The V and J ends lost 0 bases and 7 bases respectively, with 15 bases between them. Germline-derived CDR1 and CDR2 are MNHNS and SASEGT. The CDR3 runs to 15 residues. The CDR3 loop is CASSEALTGSVGYTF. The CDR3 nucleotides read TGTGCCAGCAGTGAAGCCCTGACAGGCTCCGTTGGCTACACCTTC.

The CDR3 spells CAWSGSDNEQFF. The CDR3 bases are TGTGCCTGGAGCGGGAGCGACAATGAGCAGTTCTTC. The genes are TRBV30 and TRBJ2-1, with D possibly being TRBD2 (6 bases). In germline, CDR1 is GTSNPN, CDR2 SVGIG (reference sequence). CDR3 length equals 12 residues. V was clipped by 3 bases and J by 5 bases, with 8 bases between them.

DNA for the CDR3: TGTGCCAGCAGCGCGGGACAGTATACCGGGGAGCTGTTTTTT. Translation gives CASSAGQYTGELFF. J is TRBJ2-2 and V is TRBV9; 7 bases are shared with TRBD1. The ends lost 3 bases at V and 5 bases at J; junction bases unmatched: 4. The CDR3 length is 14 residues. CDR1 is SGDLS and CDR2 is YYNGEE in the germline V gene.

CDR3 nucleotides: TGCGCCAGCAGCTTATACTGGCTAGCGGGAGCCACAGATACGCAGTATTTT. Translation gives CASSLYWLAGATDTQYF. V is TRBV5-1 and J is TRBJ2-3; 10 bases align to TRBD2. The V gene end was trimmed by 2 bases and the J gene end by 2 bases; junction bases not matched to a gene: 8. CDR1 and CDR2 (germline): SGHRS, YFSETQ. CDR3 length: 17 residues.

The rearrangement joins TRBV5-4 to TRBJ1-2; TRBD1 aligns across 9 bases. The J segment lost 6 bases and the V segment lost 0 bases, leaving 3 bases of the junction unmatched. This CDR3 spans 14 amino acids. Germline lookup yields CDR1 SGHNT and CDR2 YYREEE (reference sequence). The DNA of the CDR3 is TGTGCCAGCAGCTTGGTTGACAGGGGGAATGGCTACACCTTC. As protein: CASSLVDRGNGYTF.

V usage is TRBV4-1 and J usage is TRBJ2-7, with TRBD2 as a possible D gene (6 bases). The CDR3 consists of 16 residues. Germline V CDR1 and CDR2: MGHRA, YSYEKL. Trimming shortened V by 1 base and J by 6 bases, and 19 bases separated the two germline ends. Here the CDR3 DNA reads TGCGCCAGCAGCCAAGGGAGGGGATCGAGGGGTGTCGAGCAGTACTTC. Its translation: CASSQGRGSRGVEQYF.

This rearrangement joins TRBV9 to TRBJ1-1, with D possibly being TRBD1 (6 bases). V lost 0 bases, J lost 1 base, and 13 bases lay in between. The CDR3 has 16 amino acids. Germline lookup yields CDR1 SGDLS and CDR2 YYNGEE. The CDR3 DNA reads TGTGCCAGCAGCGTAGTAGGGGGAGGGGGGAACACTGAAGCTTTCTTT. It is translated as CASSVVGGGGNTEAFF. The variable domain in full, with the rest retrieved from reference TRBV9 and TRBJ1-1, is DSGVTQTPKHLITATGQRVTLRCSPRSGDLSVYWYQQSLDQGLQFLIQYYNGEERAKGNILERFSAQQFPDLHSELNLSSLELGDSALYFCASSVVGGGGNTEAFFGQGTRLTVV.

This clone has just one count. V usage is TRBV5-5 and J usage is TRBJ2-3; D might be TRBD1 (7 bases). This CDR3 contains 16 residues. CDR1 and CDR2 (germline): SGHKS, YYEKEE (reference sequence). V gave up 2 bases and J gave up 6 bases, with 19 bases separating them. The CDR3 protein is CASSFGRQGGGDTQYF. In nucleotides, the CDR3 is TGTGCCAGCAGCTTTGGGAGACAGGGAGGTGGGGATACGCAGTATTTT.

This chain joins TRBV6-1 and TRBJ2-7, with no clear D. The CDR3 has 14 residues. With 4 bases removed from V and 3 bases from J, the gap between germline ends came to 13 bases. Germline V gives CDR1 MNHNS, CDR2 SASEGT. The DNA for the CDR3 is TGTGCCAGCAGTGGCGGAACTATTTACTACGAGCAGTACTTC. Translation: CASSGGTIYYEQYF.